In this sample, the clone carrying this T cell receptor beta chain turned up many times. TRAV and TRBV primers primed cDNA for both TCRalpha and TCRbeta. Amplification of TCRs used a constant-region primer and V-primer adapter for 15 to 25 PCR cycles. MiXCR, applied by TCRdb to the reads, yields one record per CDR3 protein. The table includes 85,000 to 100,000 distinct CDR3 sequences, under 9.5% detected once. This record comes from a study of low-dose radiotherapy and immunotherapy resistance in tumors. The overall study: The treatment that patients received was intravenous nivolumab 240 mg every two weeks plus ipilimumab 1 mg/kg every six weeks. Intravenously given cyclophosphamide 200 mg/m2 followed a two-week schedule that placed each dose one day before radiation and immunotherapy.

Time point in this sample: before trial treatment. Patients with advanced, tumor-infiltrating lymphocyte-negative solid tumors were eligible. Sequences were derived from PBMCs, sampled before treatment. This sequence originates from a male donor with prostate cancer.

CDR3 nucleotide sequence: TGCAGCGGCAGGGGGCTTGGGGACACTGAAGCTTTCTTT. This sequence encodes CSGRGLGDTEAFF. V is TRBV29-1 and J is TRBJ1-1, with 8 positions matching TRBD1. The CDR3 sequence is 13 residues long. Germline V lookup: CDR1 SQVTM, CDR2 ANQGSEA. The junction had 7 bases not matched to a gene; V was cut back by 7 bases and J by 3 bases. The full variable domain, in which reference TRBV29-1 and TRBJ1-1 provide the parts outside the CDR3, is SAVISQKPSRDICQRGTSLTIQCQVDSQVTMMFWYRQQPGQSLTLIATANQGSEATYESGFVIDKFPISRPNLTFSTLTVSNMSPEDSSIYLCSGRGLGDTEAFFGQGTRLTVV.